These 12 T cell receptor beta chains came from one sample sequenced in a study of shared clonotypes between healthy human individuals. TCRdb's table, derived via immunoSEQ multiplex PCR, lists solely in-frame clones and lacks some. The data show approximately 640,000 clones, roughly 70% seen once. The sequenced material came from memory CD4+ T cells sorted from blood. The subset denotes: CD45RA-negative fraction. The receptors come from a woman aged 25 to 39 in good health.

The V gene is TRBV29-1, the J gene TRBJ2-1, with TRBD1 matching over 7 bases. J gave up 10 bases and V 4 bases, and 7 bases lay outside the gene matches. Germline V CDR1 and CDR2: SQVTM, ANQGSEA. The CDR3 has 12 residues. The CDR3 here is CSVGEGAQEQFF. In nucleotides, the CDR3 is TGCAGCGTTGGTGAGGGGGCACAAGAGCAGTTCTTC.

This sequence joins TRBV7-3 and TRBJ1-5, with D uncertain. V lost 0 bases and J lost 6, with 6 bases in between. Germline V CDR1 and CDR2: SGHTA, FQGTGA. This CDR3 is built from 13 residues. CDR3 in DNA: TGTGCCAGCAGCTTAACCGAGGGTCAGCCCCAGCATTTT. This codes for CASSLTEGQPQHF.

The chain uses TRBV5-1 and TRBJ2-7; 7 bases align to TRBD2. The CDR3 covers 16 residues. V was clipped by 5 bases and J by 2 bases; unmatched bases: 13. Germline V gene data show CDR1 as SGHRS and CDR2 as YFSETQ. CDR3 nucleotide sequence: TGCGCCAGCAGTACGGTACAAGGGGAGGGGACCTACGAGCAGTACTTC. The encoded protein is CASSTVQGEGTYEQYF.

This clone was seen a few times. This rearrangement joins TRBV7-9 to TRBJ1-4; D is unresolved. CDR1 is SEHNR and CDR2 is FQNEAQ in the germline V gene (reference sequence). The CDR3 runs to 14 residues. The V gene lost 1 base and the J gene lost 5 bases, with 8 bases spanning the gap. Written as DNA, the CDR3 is TGTGCCAGCAGCTTAGTATCCCAGAATGAAAAACTGTTTTTT. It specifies CASSLVSQNEKLFF.

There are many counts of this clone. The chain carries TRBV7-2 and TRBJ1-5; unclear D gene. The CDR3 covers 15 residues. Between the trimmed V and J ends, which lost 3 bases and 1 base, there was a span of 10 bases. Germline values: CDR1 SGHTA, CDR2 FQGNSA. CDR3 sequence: CASSFVEGSNQPQHF. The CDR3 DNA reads TGTGCCAGCAGCTTCGTGGAGGGAAGCAATCAGCCCCAGCATTTT.

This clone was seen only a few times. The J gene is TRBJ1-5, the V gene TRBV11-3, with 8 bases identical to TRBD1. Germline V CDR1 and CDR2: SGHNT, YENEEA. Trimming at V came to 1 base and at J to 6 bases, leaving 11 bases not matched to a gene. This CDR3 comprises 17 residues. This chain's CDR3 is CASSLVSRQGAGQPQHF. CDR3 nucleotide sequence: TGTGCCAGCAGCTTAGTGAGCCGGCAGGGGGCGGGTCAGCCCCAGCATTTT. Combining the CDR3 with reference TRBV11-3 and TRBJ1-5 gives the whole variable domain EAGVVQSPRYKIIEKKQPVAFWCNPISGHNTLYWYLQNLGQGPELLIRYENEEAVDDSQLPKDRFSAERLKGVDSTLKIQPAELGDSAVYLCASSLVSRQGAGQPQHFGDGTRLSIL.

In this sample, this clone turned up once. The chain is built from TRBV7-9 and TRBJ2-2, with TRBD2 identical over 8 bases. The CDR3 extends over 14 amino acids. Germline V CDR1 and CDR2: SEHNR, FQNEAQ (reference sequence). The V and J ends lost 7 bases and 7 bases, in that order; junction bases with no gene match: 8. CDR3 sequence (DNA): TGTGCCAGCACCCGTGGGGGACTAGGCGGGGAGCTGTTTTTT. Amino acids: CASTRGGLGGELFF. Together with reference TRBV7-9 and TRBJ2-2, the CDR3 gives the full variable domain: DTGVSQNPRHKITKRGQNVTFRCDPISEHNRLYWYRQTLGQGPEFLTYFQNEAQLEKSRLLSDRFSAERPKGSFSTLEIQRTEQGDSAMYLCASTRGGLGGELFFGEGSRLTVL.

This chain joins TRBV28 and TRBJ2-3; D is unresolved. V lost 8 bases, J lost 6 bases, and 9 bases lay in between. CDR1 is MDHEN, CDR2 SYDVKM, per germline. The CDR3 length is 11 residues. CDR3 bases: TGTGCCAGCCAAGGGCGGGATACGCAGTATTTT. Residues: CASQGRDTQYF.

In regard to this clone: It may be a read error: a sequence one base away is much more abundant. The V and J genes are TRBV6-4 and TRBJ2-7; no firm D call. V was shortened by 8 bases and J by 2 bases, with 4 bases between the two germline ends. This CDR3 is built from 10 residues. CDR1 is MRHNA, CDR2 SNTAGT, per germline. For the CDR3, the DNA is TGTGCCAGCGGGACCTACGAGCAGTACTTC. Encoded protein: CASGTYEQYF.

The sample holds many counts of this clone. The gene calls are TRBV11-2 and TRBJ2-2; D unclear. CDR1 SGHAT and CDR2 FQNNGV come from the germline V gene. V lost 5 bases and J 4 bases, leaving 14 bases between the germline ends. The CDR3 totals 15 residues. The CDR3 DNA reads TGTGCCAGCAGCCCGTACGGCGTAGGCACCGGGGAGCTGTTTTTT. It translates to CASSPYGVGTGELFF.

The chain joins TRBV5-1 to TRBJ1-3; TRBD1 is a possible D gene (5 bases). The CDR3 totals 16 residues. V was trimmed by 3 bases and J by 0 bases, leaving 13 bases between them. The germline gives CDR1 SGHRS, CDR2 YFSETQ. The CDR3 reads CASSWGPPSSGNTIYF. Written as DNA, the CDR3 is TGCGCCAGCAGCTGGGGACCTCCTAGCTCTGGAAACACCATATATTTT.

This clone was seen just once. The CDR3 region is CASSRGQGATSGYTF. The CDR3 DNA is TGTGCCAGCAGCAGAGGACAGGGGGCGACGTCCGGCTACACCTTC. The rearrangement links TRBV5-4 to TRBJ1-2; 11 bases map to TRBD1. Looked up from germline, CDR1 is SGHNT and CDR2 is YYREEE (reference sequence). This CDR3 has 15 residues. Trimming removed 4 bases from V and 8 bases from J; junction bases left unmatched: 10.